The 10 T cell receptor beta chains below come from one sample, sequenced in a study of blood T cell repertoires in COVID-19. Profiled with immunoSEQ multiplex PCR; TCRdb holds only in-frame clones, not every one. Here the sample spans about 160,000 clones, 82% being singletons. Sequenced material: peripheral blood. The source is a woman between 40 and 50 years old with COVID-19, enrolled during active disease.

The chain links TRBV2 to TRBJ2-1, with 8 bases fitting TRBD2. CDR1 SNHLY and CDR2 FYNNEI come from the germline V gene. The CDR3 is 15 amino acids. J lost 7 bases, V lost 4 bases, and 9 bases had no gene match. Written as DNA, the CDR3 is TGTGCCAGCAGTGGATCCAGCGGGAGAGGGAATGAGCAGTTCTTC. Amino acids: CASSGSSGRGNEQFF. The variable domain in full, with the rest retrieved from reference TRBV2 and TRBJ2-1, is EPEVTQTPSHQVTQMGQEVILRCVPISNHLYFYWYRQILGQKVEFLVSFYNNEISEKSEIFDDQFSVERPDGSNFTLKIRSTKLEDSAMYFCASSGSSGRGNEQFFGPGTRLTVL.

This chain joins TRBV24-1 and TRBJ2-1; 7 nucleotides agree with TRBD2. The germline CDR1 and CDR2 sequences are KGHDR and SFDVKD. V shed 5 bases, J shed 1 base, and the junction held 1 base outside the gene matches. This CDR3 has 14 residues. CDR3 residues: CATSAGGSYNEQFF. DNA of the CDR3: TGTGCCACCAGTGCGGGGGGTTCCTACAATGAGCAGTTCTTC.

The rearrangement joins TRBV4-1 to TRBJ1-5; 7 bases match TRBD1. The germline gives CDR1 MGHRA, CDR2 YSYEKL. CDR3 length: 15 residues. J was trimmed by 6 bases and V by 3 bases; bases with no gene match: 8. CDR3 sequence (DNA): TGCGCCAGCAGCCACAACAGGGGCGACACTCAGCCCCAGCATTTT. It translates to CASSHNRGDTQPQHF.

This clone was found a few times. The chain combines TRBV30 with TRBJ2-7, with 8 nucleotides matching TRBD1. V trimming: 8 bases; J trimming: 3 bases; junction bases outside the gene matches: 6. Germline lookup yields CDR1 GTSNPN and CDR2 SVGIG (reference sequence). The CDR3 loop spans 12 amino acids. The CDR3 region is CAGTGDYYEQYV. The CDR3 DNA follows: TGTGCCGGGACAGGAGACTACTACGAGCAGTACGTC.

The CDR3 nucleotides are TGTGCCTGGAGCCGAGGCTGGCGACAGGACCTCTATGGCTACACCTTC. This sequence encodes CAWSRGWRQDLYGYTF. The J gene is TRBJ1-2, the V gene TRBV30; D possibly corresponds to TRBD1 (6 bases). Per the germline V gene, CDR1 is GTSNPN and CDR2 is SVGIG (reference sequence). This CDR3 has 16 amino acids. Trimming left V 3 bases short and J 4 bases short, with 21 bases between.

The chain has TRBV27 and TRBJ1-2; 8 bases map to TRBD1. The germline CDR1 and CDR2 sequences are MNHEY and SMNVEV (reference sequence). This CDR3 has 14 residues. The V gene end was trimmed by 1 base and the J gene end by 6 bases; junction bases not matched to a gene: 4. This chain's CDR3 is CASSLYQGADGYTF. In nucleotides, the CDR3 is TGTGCCAGCAGTTTATATCAGGGGGCGGATGGCTACACCTTC.

This chain links TRBV4-2 with TRBJ1-5, with a tentative D call TRBD1 (6 bases). V was trimmed by 0 bases and J by 6 bases, leaving 12 bases between them. Germline CDR1 is LGHNA and CDR2 is YNFKEQ. CDR3 length: 15 amino acids. CDR3 amino acids: CASSQDRGGGQPQHF. For the CDR3, the DNA is TGTGCCAGCAGCCAAGATAGAGGGGGTGGTCAGCCCCAGCATTTT.

The CDR3 region has the DNA TGTGCCAGCAGCCGAGGGACTAGCGGGGGGCGAATCTCCTACGAGCAGTACGTC. It yields the protein CASSRGTSGGRISYEQYV. The chain uses TRBV21-1 and TRBJ2-7; the tabulated D call, TRBD2, remains unverified against the DNA. TRBV21-1 is labeled a pseudogene. The CDR3 has 18 amino acids.

There are a few counts of this clone. This rearrangement joins TRBV5-4 to TRBJ2-3; 8 bases align to TRBD2. Germline V gene data show CDR1 as SGHNT and CDR2 as YYREEE (reference sequence). Trimming took 4 bases from V and 3 from J; bases not matched to a gene: 10. The CDR3 covers 16 residues. CDR3 DNA sequence: TGTGCCAGCAGCACCGGGGCCCGGGGGGGTACAGATACGCAGTATTTT. As protein: CASSTGARGGTDTQYF.

The J gene is TRBJ1-1, the V gene TRBV7-9; D is perhaps TRBD1 (5 bases). The CDR3 runs to 12 residues. Germline lookup yields CDR1 SEHNR and CDR2 FQNEAQ (reference sequence). V lost 3 bases and J 4 bases, leaving 6 bases between the germline ends. CDR3 in amino acids: CASSFTGTEAFF. The CDR3 nucleotides read TGTGCCAGCAGCTTCACAGGCACTGAAGCTTTCTTT.